This TCR beta chain derives from a study of cytomegalovirus exposure and HLA in healthy donors. This clone is a singleton in its sample. Its antigen remains unidentified. Whole-study findings and limits: A link between a missense DCLRE1C variant and TCR beta V- and J-gene trimming emerged from a later analysis. Altogether, some 160 TCR beta chains were recorded as cytomegalovirus-associated.

V lost 6 bases to trimming and J lost 9 bases; unmatched junction nucleotides: 6. CDR3 size: 13 residues. CDR1 SEHNR and CDR2 FQNEAQ come from the germline V gene (reference sequence). The PCR employed 60 Vbeta primers together with 13 Jbeta primers. Assay used: immunoSEQ multiplex PCR; TCRdb lists only in-frame clones, some missing. The sample includes approximately 100,000 clones, more than 65% of them seen just once. The receptor was isolated from a man in his forties in good health and CMV-seropositive. This chain uses TRBV7-9 with TRBJ2-3, with 10 bases matching TRBD2. The sequenced sample consisted of PBMCs. As DNA, the CDR3 is TGTGCCAGCAGGCCCTCAGCGGGGGGGACGCAGTATTTT. The encoded protein is CASRPSAGGTQYF.